This TCR beta chain was found in a study of vaccination and CD4 T cells after COVID-19. The Oncomine TCR Beta short-read assay was what sequenced the DNA obtained from cultured CD4+ T cells. TCRdb re-called the PCR reads through MiXCR, storing one row per CDR3 protein. The sample gives about 14,000 distinct CDR3 sequences, 25% to 35% of which show up once; under 20% is in the top ten. A note on this clonotype: Its specificity is unknown.

J lost 3 bases, V lost 3 bases, and 7 bases had no gene match. Germline values: CDR1 MNHEY, CDR2 SVGAGI. The CDR3 extends over 18 amino acids. Treatment specified: approximately nine-day PBMC culture with coronavirus spike peptide pools or control peptides (ViraFEST assay). The sequence derives from a human donor with COVID-19. The chain links TRBV6-5 to TRBJ2-6; TRBD2 matches 11 bases. Sequencing input: cultured CD4+ T cells from blood. CDR3 loop: CASSYSLAGGRGANVLTF. Here the CDR3 DNA reads TGTGCCAGCAGTTATTCATTAGCGGGGGGGCGTGGGGCCAACGTCCTGACTTTC.